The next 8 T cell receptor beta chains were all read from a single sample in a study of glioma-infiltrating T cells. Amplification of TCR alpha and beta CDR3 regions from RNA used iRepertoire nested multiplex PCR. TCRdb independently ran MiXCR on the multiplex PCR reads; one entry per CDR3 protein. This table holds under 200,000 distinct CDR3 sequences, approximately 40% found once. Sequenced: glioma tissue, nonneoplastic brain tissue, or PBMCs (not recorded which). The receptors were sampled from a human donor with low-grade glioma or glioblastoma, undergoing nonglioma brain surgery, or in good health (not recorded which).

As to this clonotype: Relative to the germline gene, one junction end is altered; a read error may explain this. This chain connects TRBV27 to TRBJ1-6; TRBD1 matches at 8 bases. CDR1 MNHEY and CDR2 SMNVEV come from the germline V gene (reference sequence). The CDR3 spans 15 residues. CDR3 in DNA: TGTGCCAGCAGTTGGATTACAGGGGGAGAGTCACCCCTCCGCTTT. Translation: CASSWITGGESPLRF.

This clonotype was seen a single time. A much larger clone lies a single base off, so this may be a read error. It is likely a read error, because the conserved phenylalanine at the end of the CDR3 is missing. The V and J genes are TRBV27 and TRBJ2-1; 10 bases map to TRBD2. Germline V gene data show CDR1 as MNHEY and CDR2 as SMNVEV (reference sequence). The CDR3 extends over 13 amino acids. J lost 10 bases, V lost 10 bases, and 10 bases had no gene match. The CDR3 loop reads CATGRKREGEQFL. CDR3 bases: TGTGCCACTGGGCGTAAGCGGGAGGGAGAGCAGTTCCTC.

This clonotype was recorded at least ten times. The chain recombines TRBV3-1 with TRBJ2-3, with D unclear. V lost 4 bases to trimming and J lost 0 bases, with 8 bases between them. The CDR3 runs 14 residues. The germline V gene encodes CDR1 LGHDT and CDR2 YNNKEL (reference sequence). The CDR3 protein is CASSPRQSTDTQYF. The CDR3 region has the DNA TGTGCCAGCAGCCCCCGCCAGAGCACAGATACGCAGTATTTT.

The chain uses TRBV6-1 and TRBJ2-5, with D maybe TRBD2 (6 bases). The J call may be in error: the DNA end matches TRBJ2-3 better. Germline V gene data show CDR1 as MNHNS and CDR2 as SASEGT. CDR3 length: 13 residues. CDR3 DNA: TGTGCCAGCAGCGGAACTACCGGGAGTTGGCAGTATTTT. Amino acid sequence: CASSGTTGSWQYF.

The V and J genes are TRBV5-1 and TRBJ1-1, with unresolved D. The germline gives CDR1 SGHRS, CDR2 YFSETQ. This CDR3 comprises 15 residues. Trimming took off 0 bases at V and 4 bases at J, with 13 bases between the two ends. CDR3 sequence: CASSLEGWSSTEAFF. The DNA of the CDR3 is TGCGCCAGCAGCTTGGAAGGGTGGAGCAGCACTGAAGCTTTCTTT.

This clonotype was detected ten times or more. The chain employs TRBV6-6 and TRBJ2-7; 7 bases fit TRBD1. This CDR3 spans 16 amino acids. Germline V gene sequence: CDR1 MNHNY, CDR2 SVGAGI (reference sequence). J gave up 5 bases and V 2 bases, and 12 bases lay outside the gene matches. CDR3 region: CASSYDRTGEGNEQYF. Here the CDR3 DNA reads TGTGCCAGCAGTTACGACAGGACAGGTGAAGGAAACGAGCAGTACTTC.

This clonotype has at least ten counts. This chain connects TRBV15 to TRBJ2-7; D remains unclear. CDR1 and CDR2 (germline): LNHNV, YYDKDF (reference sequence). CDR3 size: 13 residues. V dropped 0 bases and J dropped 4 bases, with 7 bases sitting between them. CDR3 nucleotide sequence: TGTGCCACCAGCAGAGATCGTGGGTACGAGCAGTACTTC. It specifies CATSRDRGYEQYF.

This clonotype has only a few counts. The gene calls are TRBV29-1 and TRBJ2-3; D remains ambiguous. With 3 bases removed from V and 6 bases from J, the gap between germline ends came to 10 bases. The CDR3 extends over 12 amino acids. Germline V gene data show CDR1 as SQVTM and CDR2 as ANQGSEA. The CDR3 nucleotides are TGCAGCGTTGACCCGACCCTGGATACGCAGTATTTT. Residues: CSVDPTLDTQYF.